Listed below are T cell receptor beta chains from one sample, sequenced in a study of T cell responses to AZD1222 COVID-19 vaccine. TCRdb keeps only in-frame clones here, not all; method: immunoSEQ multiplex PCR. The profile covers 110,000 to 150,000 clones, with approximately 93% appearing a single time and 12% taken by the ten largest. Specimen: peripheral blood, collected after recovery from COVID-19. The receptors derive from an adult who had recovered from COVID-19. CDR3s include the opening cysteine and the closing phenylalanine or tryptophan. Fields, in order: J gene, clone size, V gene, D gene, CDR3 protein, CDR3 DNA. The D gene is left open where the match is weak. Not every row has a clone size; where given, it reads once, few, many or a size class.

J gene: TRBJ1-1
clone size: .
V gene: TRBV2
D gene: .
CDR3 protein: CASPLAAGGLNTEAFF
CDR3 DNA: TGTGCCAGCCCCCTGGCCGCGGGGGGCCTGAACACTGAAGCTTTCTTT

J gene: TRBJ1-5
clone size: .
V gene: TRBV28
D gene: .
CDR3 protein: CASSRTTAQPQHF
CDR3 DNA: TGTGCCAGCAGCAGAACGACAGCTCAGCCCCAGCATTTT

J gene: TRBJ2-1
clone size: once
V gene: TRBV7-7
D gene: .
CDR3 protein: CASSLVVDNEQFF
CDR3 DNA: TGTGCTAGCAGCTTAGTAGTAGACAATGAGCAGTTCTTC

J gene: TRBJ2-5
clone size: .
V gene: TRBV9
D gene: TRBD2
CDR3 protein: CASSPGLARETQYF
CDR3 DNA: TGTGCCAGCAGCCCCGGACTAGCTCGAGAGACCCAGTACTTC

J gene: TRBJ1-5
clone size: .
V gene: TRBV4-1
D gene: .
CDR3 protein: CASSQVPPGFNQPQHF
CDR3 DNA: TGCGCCAGCAGCCAAGTTCCGCCAGGGTTTAATCAGCCCCAGCATTTT

J gene: TRBJ2-7
clone size: .
V gene: TRBV10-1
D gene: TRBD2
CDR3 protein: CASSPGTSGLESSYEQYF
CDR3 DNA: TGCGCCAGCAGTCCCGGGACTAGCGGCCTAGAGAGCTCCTACGAGCAGTACTTC

J gene: TRBJ1-1
clone size: .
V gene: TRBV2
D gene: .
CDR3 protein: CASSVSGIPTEAFF
CDR3 DNA: TGTGCCAGCAGTGTCTCTGGCATCCCGACTGAAGCTTTCTTT

J gene: TRBJ1-2
clone size: .
V gene: TRBV7-9
D gene: .
CDR3 protein: CASSKPRTDPNYGYTF
CDR3 DNA: TGTGCCAGCAGCAAACCTCGAACGGACCCTAACTATGGCTACACCTTC

J gene: TRBJ2-2
clone size: once
V gene: TRBV4-1
D gene: TRBD1
CDR3 protein: CASSQDPLGTGSNTGELFF
CDR3 DNA: TGCGCCAGCAGCCAAGACCCCCTCGGGACAGGGTCGAACACCGGGGAGCTGTTTTTT

J gene: TRBJ2-3
clone size: .
V gene: TRBV28
D gene: TRBD2
CDR3 protein: CASRDSGRGTDTQYF
CDR3 DNA: TGTGCCAGCAGGGATAGCGGGAGAGGCACAGATACGCAGTATTTT

J gene: TRBJ1-1
clone size: .
V gene: TRBV6-5
D gene: .
CDR3 protein: CASTEGRRTEAFF
CDR3 DNA: TGTGCCAGCACGGAGGGAAGGCGCACTGAAGCTTTCTTT

J gene: TRBJ1-2
clone size: .
V gene: TRBV29-1
D gene: .
CDR3 protein: CSVGAGTGYGYTF
CDR3 DNA: TGCAGCGTTGGGGCCGGGACCGGGTATGGCTACACCTTC

J gene: TRBJ2-7
clone size: .
V gene: TRBV24-1
D gene: TRBD2
CDR3 protein: CATSDLGTSGTYEQYF
CDR3 DNA: TGTGCCACCAGTGATTTAGGGACTAGCGGTACCTACGAGCAGTACTTC

J gene: TRBJ2-7
clone size: .
V gene: TRBV11-2
D gene: TRBD2
CDR3 protein: CASSSGTSGDSYEQYF
CDR3 DNA: TGTGCCAGCAGCTCCGGGACTAGCGGGGACTCCTACGAGCAGTACTTC

J gene: TRBJ1-5
clone size: .
V gene: TRBV28
D gene: .
CDR3 protein: CASSFNQPQHF
CDR3 DNA: TGTGCCAGCAGTTTTAATCAGCCCCAGCATTTT

J gene: TRBJ2-7
clone size: .
V gene: TRBV5-1
D gene: TRBD2
CDR3 protein: CASSLEAGGPYEQYF
CDR3 DNA: TGCGCCAGCAGCTTGGAGGCGGGAGGCCCCTACGAGCAGTACTTC

J gene: TRBJ2-1
clone size: once
V gene: TRBV19
D gene: .
CDR3 protein: CASSIFRGKAGDEQFF
CDR3 DNA: TGTGCCAGTAGTATATTTAGGGGGAAGGCGGGAGATGAGCAGTTCTTC

J gene: TRBJ2-1
clone size: .
V gene: TRBV2
D gene: .
CDR3 protein: CASCRRGVGYNEQFF
CDR3 DNA: TGTGCCAGCTGTCGGAGGGGCGTTGGTTACAATGAGCAGTTCTTC

J gene: TRBJ1-2
clone size: .
V gene: TRBV7-8
D gene: TRBD1
CDR3 protein: CASSLSPDRGYRYGYTF
CDR3 DNA: TGTGCCAGCAGCTTATCCCCGGACAGGGGATACCGCTATGGCTACACCTTC

J gene: TRBJ2-7
clone size: .
V gene: TRBV11-2
D gene: .
CDR3 protein: CASRLGGERGRKYEQYF
CDR3 DNA: TGTGCCAGCAGGTTAGGGGGGGAAAGGGGCCGAAAATACGAGCAGTACTTC